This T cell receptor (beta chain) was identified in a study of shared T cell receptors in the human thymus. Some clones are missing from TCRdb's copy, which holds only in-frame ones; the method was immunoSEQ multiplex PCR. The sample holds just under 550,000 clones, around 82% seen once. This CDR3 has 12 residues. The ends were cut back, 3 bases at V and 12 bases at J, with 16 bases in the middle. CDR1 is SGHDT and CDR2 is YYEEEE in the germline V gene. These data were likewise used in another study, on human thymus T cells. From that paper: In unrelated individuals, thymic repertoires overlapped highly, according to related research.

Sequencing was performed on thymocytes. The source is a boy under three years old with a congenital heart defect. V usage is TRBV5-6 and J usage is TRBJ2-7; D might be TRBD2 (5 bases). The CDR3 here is CASSCGLSTRYF. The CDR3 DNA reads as TGTGCCAGCAGCTGTGGACTTTCTACGCGGTACTTC.